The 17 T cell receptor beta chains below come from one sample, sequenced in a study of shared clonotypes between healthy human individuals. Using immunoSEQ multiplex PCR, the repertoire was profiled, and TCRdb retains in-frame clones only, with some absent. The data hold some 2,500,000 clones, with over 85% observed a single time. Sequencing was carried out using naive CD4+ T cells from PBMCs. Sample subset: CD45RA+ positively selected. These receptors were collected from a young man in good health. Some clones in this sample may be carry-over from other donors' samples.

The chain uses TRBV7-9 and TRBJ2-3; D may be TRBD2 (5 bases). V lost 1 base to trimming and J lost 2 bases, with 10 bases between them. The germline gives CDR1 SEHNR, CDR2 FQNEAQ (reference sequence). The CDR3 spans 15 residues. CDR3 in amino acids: CASSLEGRTTDTQYF. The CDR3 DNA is TGTGCCAGCAGCTTAGAAGGGAGAACCACAGATACGCAGTATTTT.

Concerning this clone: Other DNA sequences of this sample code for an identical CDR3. This CDR3 is CAWSVQGNQPQHF. DNA of the CDR3: TGTGCCTGGAGTGTACAAGGAAATCAGCCCCAGCATTTT. This chain uses TRBV30 with TRBJ1-5; D gene unclear. The germline V gene encodes CDR1 GTSNPN and CDR2 SVGIG (reference sequence). Between the trimmed V and J ends, which lost 0 bases and 4 bases, there was a span of 7 bases. The CDR3 has 13 amino acids.

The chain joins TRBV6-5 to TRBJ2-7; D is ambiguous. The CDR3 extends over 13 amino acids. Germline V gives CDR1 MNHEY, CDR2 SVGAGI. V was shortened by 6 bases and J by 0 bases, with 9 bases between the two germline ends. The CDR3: CASRGSNSYEQYF. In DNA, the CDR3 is TGTGCCAGCAGGGGATCGAACTCCTACGAGCAGTACTTC.

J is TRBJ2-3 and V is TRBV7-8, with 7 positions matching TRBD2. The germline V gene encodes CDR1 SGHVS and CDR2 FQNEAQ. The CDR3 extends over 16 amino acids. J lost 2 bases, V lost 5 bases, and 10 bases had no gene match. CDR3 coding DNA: TGTGCCAGCAGCCCCCTTAAGACTAGCTTCACAGATACGCAGTATTTT. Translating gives CASSPLKTSFTDTQYF. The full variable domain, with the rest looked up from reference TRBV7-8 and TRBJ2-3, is GAGVSQSPRYKVAKRGQDVALRCDPISGHVSLFWYQQALGQGPEFLTYFQNEAQLDKSGLPSDRFFAERPEGSVSTLKIQRTQQEDSAVYLCASSPLKTSFTDTQYFGPGTRLTVL.

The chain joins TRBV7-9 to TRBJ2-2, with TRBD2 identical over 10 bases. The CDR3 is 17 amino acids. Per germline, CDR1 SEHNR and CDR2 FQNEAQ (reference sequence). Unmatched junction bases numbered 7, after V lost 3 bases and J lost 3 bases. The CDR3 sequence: CASSFRAGGPDTGELFF. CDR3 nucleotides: TGTGCCAGCAGCTTTCGAGCGGGAGGGCCGGACACCGGGGAGCTGTTTTTT.

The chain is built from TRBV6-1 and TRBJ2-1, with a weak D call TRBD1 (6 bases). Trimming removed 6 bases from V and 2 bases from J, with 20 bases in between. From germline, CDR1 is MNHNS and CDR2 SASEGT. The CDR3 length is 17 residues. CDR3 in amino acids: CASREIPGAFAYNEQFF. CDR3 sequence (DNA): TGTGCCAGCAGGGAAATTCCAGGGGCCTTTGCCTACAATGAGCAGTTCTTC.

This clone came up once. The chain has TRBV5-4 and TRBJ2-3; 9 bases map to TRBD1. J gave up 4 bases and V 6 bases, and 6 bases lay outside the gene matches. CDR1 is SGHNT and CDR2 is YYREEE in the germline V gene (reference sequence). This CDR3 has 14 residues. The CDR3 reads CASTRTGVSDTQYF. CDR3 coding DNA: TGTGCCAGCACCCGGACAGGGGTATCAGATACGCAGTATTTT.

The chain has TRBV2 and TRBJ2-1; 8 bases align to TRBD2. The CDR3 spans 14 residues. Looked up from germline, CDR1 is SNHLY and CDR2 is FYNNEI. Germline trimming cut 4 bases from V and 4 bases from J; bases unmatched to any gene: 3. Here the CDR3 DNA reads TGTGCCAGCAGTGGAGCGGGAGAGTACAATGAGCAGTTCTTC. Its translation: CASSGAGEYNEQFF.

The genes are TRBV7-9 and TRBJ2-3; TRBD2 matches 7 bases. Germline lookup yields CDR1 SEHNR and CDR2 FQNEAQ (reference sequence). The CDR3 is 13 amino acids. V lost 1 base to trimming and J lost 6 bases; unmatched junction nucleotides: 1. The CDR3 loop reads CASSLVLADTQYF. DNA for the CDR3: TGTGCCAGCAGCTTAGTACTAGCGGATACGCAGTATTTT.

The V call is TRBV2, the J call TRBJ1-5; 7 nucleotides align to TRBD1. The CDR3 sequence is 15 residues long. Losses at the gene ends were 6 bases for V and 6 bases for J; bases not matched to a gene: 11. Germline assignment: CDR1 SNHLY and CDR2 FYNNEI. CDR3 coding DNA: TGTGCCAGCAGAGACAAGACAGGGTCGATTCAGCCCCAGCATTTT. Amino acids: CASRDKTGSIQPQHF. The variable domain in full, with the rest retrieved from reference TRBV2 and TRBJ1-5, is EPEVTQTPSHQVTQMGQEVILRCVPISNHLYFYWYRQILGQKVEFLVSFYNNEISEKSEIFDDQFSVERPDGSNFTLKIRSTKLEDSAMYFCASRDKTGSIQPQHFGDGTRLSIL.

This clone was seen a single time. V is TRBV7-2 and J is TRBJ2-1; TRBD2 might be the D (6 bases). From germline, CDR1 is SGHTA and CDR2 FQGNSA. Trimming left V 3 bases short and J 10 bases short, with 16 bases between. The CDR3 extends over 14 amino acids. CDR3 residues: CASSFSSGLREQFF. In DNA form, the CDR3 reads TGTGCCAGCAGCTTCAGTAGCGGACTGAGGGAGCAGTTCTTC.

CDR3 loop: CASSLTGPDSGKTQYF. The CDR3 nucleotides read TGTGCCAGCAGCTTGACGGGACCGGATAGCGGGAAGACCCAGTACTTC. This chain links TRBV5-4 with TRBJ2-5, with TRBD2 matching over 8 bases. This CDR3 spans 16 amino acids. J was trimmed by 6 bases and V by 1 base; bases with no gene match: 11. CDR1 and CDR2 (germline): SGHNT, YYREEE (reference sequence).

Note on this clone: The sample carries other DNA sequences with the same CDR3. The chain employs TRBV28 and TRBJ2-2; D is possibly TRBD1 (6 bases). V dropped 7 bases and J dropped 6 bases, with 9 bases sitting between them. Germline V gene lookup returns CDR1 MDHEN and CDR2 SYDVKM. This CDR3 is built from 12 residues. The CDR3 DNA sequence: TGTGCCAGCAACAGGGTCCCCGGGGAGCTGTTTTTT. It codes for CASNRVPGELFF.

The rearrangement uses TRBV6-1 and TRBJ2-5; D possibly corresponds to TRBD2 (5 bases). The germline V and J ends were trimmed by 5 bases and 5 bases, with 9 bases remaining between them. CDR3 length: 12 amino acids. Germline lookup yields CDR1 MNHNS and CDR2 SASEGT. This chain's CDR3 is CASSWGEETQYF. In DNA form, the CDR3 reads TGTGCCAGCAGTTGGGGAGAGGAGACCCAGTACTTC.

Written as DNA, the CDR3 is TGTGCCAGCAGCTTAATCGGAGGCGTTAATTCACCCCTCCACTTT. The encoded protein is CASSLIGGVNSPLHF. The chain carries TRBV11-2 and TRBJ1-6; the D is unclear. Germline CDR1 SGHAT, CDR2 FQNNGV. Trimming shortened V by 2 bases and J by 6 bases, and 11 bases separated the two germline ends. The CDR3 is 15 amino acids.

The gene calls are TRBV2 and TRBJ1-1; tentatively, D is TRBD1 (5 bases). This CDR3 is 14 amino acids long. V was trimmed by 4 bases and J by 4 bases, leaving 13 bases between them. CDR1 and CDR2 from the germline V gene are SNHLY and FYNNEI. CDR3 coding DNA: TGTGCCAGCAGTGGGGGCCTCGCTCGCACTGAAGCTTTCTTT. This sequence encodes CASSGGLARTEAFF.

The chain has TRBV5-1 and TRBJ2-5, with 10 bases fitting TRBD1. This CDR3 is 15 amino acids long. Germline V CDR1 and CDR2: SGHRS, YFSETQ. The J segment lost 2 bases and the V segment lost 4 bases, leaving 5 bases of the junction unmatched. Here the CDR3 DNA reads TGCGCCAGCAGCGACGGACAGGGGGTTCAAGAGACCCAGTACTTC. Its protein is CASSDGQGVQETQYF.